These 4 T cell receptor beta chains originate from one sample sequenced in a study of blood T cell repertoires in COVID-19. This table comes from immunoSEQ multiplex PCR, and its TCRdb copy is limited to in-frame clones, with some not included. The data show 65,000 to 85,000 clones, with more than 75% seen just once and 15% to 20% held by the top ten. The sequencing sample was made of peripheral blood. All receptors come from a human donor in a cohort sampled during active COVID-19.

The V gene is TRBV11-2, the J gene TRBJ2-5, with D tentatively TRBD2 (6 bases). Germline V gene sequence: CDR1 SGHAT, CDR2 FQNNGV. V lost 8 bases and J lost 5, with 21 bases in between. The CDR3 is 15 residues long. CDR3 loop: CASSLTRWGVETQYF. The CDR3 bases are TGTGCCAGCTCTCTTACCCGGTGGGGGGTCGAGACCCAGTACTTC.

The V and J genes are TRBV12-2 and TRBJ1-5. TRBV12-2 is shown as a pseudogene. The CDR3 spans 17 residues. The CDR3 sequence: CASRFPEVGDLNQPQHF. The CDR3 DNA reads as TGTGCAAGTCGCTTCCCAGAGGTAGGGGACTTAAATCAGCCCCAGCATTTT.

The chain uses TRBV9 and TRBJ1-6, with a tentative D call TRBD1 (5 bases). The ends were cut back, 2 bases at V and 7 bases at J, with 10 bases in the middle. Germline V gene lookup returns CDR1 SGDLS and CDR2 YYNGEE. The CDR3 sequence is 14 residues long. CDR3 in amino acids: CASSVGGENSPLHF. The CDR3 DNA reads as TGTGCCAGCAGCGTTGGAGGGGAGAATTCACCCCTCCACTTT.

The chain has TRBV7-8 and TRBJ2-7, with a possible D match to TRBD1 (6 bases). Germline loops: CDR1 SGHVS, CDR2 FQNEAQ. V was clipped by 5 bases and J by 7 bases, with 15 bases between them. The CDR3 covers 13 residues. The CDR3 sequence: CASSIAGVWEQYF. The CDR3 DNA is TGTGCCAGCAGCATCGCAGGGGTGTGGGAGCAGTACTTC.